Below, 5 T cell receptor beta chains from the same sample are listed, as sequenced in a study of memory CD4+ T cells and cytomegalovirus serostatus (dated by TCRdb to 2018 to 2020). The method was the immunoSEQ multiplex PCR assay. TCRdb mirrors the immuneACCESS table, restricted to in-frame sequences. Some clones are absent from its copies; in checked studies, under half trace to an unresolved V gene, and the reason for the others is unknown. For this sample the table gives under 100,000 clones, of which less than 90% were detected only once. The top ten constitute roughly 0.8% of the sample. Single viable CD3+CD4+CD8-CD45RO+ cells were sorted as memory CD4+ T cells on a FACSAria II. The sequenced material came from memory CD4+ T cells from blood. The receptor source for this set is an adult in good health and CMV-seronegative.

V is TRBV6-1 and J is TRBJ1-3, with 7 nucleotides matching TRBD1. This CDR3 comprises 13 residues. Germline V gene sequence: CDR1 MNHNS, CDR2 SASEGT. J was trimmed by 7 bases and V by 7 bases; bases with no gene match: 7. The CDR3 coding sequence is TGTGCCAGCAAATCGACAGGGACGAACACCATATATTTT. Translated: CASKSTGTNTIYF.

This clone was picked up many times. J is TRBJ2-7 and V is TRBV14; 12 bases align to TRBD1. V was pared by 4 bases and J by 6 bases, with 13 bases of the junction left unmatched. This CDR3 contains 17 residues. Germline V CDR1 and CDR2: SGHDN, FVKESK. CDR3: CASSPLLGGTGGTEQYF. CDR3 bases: TGTGCCAGCAGCCCCCTACTGGGCGGGACAGGGGGCACCGAGCAGTACTTC.

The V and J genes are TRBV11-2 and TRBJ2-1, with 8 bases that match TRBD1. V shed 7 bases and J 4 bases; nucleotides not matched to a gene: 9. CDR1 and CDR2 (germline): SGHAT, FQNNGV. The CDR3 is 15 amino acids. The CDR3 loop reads CASTPSQGAYNEQFF. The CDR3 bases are TGTGCCAGCACCCCGAGTCAGGGGGCGTACAATGAGCAGTTCTTC.

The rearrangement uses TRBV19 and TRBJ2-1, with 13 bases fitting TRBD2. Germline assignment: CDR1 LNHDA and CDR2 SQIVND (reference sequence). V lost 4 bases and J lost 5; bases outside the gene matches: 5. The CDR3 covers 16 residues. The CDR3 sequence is CASSRRGTSGDNEQFF. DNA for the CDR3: TGTGCCAGTAGTAGAAGAGGGACTAGCGGGGACAATGAGCAGTTCTTC.

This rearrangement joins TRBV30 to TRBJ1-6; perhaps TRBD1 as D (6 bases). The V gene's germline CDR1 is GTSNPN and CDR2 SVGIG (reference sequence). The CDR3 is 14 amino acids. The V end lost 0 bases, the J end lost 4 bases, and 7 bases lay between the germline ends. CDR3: CAWSVGTYNSPLHF. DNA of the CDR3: TGTGCCTGGAGTGTCGGGACATATAATTCACCCCTCCACTTT.